This T cell receptor (beta chain) was sequenced during a study of tumor-infiltrating lymphocytes in primary liver carcinoma. Study observations and caveats: The top-250-clone fraction was significantly higher in tumors than in blood (p = 0.039). Paired tumor-adjacent and tumor-blood samples overlapped less than tumor region pairs did.

The germline V gene encodes CDR1 KGHSH and CDR2 LQKENI. This CDR3 comprises 13 residues. V was clipped by 0 bases and J by 4 bases, with 4 bases between them. Concerning this clonotype: Its antigen is undetermined.

The tissue used was unsorted bulk material of roughly 17-32 mg. RNA and DNA were co-extracted from it with the AllPrep DNA/RNA mini kit. All tumor specimens exceeded 85% viable tumor cells. The template, about 540 ng total RNA, yielded TCR beta cDNA made with a constant-region primer. Three nested multiplex PCR rounds, a slightly modified ARM-PCR, produced the libraries for TCR beta. Researchers ran the first two PCR rounds for roughly 10 cycles each with TRBV1-TRBV30 forward primers and a C-beta reverse primer. MiXCR was run by TCRdb on the multiplex PCR reads, yielding one entry per CDR3 protein. The data hold some 190,000 distinct CDR3 sequences, with around four fifths observed a single time.

The sequencing sample was made of tumor tissue from primary liver carcinoma. This TCR was sampled from a man in his forties with primary liver carcinoma and hepatitis B virus infection. This chain links TRBV18 with TRBJ2-1; no clear D gene. Here the CDR3 reads CASSPPGYNEQFF. Here the CDR3 DNA reads TGTGCCAGCTCACCACCGGGTTACAATGAGCAGTTCTTC. The full variable domain, rest sourced from reference TRBV18 and TRBJ2-1, is NAGVMQNPRHLVRRRGQEARLRCSPMKGHSHVYWYRQLPEEGLKFMVYLQKENIIDESGMPKERFSAEFPKEGPSILRIQQVVRGDSAAYFCASSPPGYNEQFFGPGTRLTVL.